This T cell receptor beta chain was identified in a study of a mutant IDH1 vaccine in newly diagnosed glioma. Time point indicated: week 11, during vaccination. In every dose of vaccine, 300 ug of mutant IDH1 20-mer peptide was given alongside topical imiquimod. Profiling relied on immunoSEQ multiplex PCR, and the TCRdb table lists in-frame clones only, not all of them. This sample carries under 150,000 clones, roughly 90% of them seen once, and the ten largest clones take 0.6% to 0.75%. The count of this clone is one. Antigen: not known. CDR3 size: 14 residues. V was shortened by 0 bases and J by 6 bases, with 10 bases between the two germline ends. CDR1 is SGDLS and CDR2 is YYNGEE in the germline V gene.

The rearrangement joins TRBV9 to TRBJ2-1; D remains unclear. The source material was PBMCs, sampled from a glioma patient whose treatment included an IDH1 peptide vaccine. The sequence derives from a woman aged 45 to 65 with glioma. CDR3: CASSVVGSGNEQFF. In DNA, the CDR3 is TGTGCCAGCAGCGTAGTAGGATCAGGCAATGAGCAGTTCTTC.